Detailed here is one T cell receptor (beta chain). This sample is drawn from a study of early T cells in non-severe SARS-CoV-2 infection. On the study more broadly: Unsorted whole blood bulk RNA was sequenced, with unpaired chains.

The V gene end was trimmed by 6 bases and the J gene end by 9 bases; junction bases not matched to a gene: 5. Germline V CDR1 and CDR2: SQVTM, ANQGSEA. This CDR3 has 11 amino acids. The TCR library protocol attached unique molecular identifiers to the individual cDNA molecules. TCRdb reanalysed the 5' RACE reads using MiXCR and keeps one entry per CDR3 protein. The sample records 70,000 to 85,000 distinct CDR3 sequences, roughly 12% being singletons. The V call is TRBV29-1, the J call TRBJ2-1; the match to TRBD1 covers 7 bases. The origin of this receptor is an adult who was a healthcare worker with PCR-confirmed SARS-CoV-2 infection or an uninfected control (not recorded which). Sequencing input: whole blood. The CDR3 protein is CSVLQGVEQFF. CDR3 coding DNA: TGCAGCGTGTTGCAGGGGGTTGAGCAGTTCTTC.